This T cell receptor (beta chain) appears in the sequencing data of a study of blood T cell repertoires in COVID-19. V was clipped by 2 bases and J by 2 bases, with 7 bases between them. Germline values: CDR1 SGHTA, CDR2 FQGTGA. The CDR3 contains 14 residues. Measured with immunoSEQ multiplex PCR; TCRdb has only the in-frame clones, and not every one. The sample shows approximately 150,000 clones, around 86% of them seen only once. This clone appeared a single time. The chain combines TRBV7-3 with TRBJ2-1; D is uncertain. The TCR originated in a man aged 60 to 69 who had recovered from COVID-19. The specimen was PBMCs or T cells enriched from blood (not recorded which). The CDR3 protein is CASSLSIAYNEQFF. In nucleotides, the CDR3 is TGTGCCAGCAGCTTATCTATAGCCTACAATGAGCAGTTCTTC.